The 27 T cell receptor beta chains in this list originate from one sample, sequenced in a study of cytomegalovirus exposure and HLA in healthy donors. 60 Vbeta and 13 Jbeta primers were used in PCR. Measured with immunoSEQ multiplex PCR; TCRdb has only the in-frame clones, and not every one. Here the sample spans 97,000 or so clones, 81% being singletons. The sequenced sample was PBMCs. The receptor set was obtained from a middle-aged man in good health and CMV-seronegative.

The V gene is TRBV7-2, the J gene TRBJ2-2, with 9 positions matching TRBD2. Germline-derived CDR1 and CDR2 are SGHTA and FQGNSA. With 5 bases clipped from V and 6 bases from J, the junction kept 7 bases outside the gene matches. The CDR3 is made up of 15 amino acids. The CDR3 coding sequence is TGTGCCAGCAGCCCACCAGCGGGGGGCCCCGGGGAGCTGTTTTTT. It codes for CASSPPAGGPGELFF.

V and J are TRBV5-4 and TRBJ1-6; the D is unclear. V dropped 0 bases and J dropped 8 bases, with 15 bases sitting between them. This CDR3 region has 16 residues. Germline V gene data show CDR1 as SGHNT and CDR2 as YYREEE (reference sequence). The CDR3 nucleotides are TGTGCCAGCAGCTTGGGAGGGCAAGGAGTTTATTCACCCCTCCACTTT. Protein: CASSLGGQGVYSPLHF.

The chain recombines TRBV6-1 with TRBJ2-7, with TRBD1 identical over 12 bases. The V segment lost 9 bases and the J segment 5 bases; nucleotides outside the gene matches: 8. CDR1 is MNHNS, CDR2 SASEGT, per germline. The CDR3 contains 14 residues. The DNA of the CDR3 is TGTGCCAGTACCTGGGACAGGGGGCGACACGAGCAGTACTTC. Residues: CASTWDRGRHEQYF.

This clone was detected a few times. J is TRBJ1-3 and V is TRBV14; D might be TRBD1 (5 bases). From germline, CDR1 is SGHDN and CDR2 FVKESK. The length of the CDR3 is 17 residues. V gave up 2 bases and J gave up 1 base, with 15 bases separating them. The CDR3 DNA follows: TGTGCCAGCAGCCAATTAAGGGGCTCAACTTCTGGAAACACCATATATTTT. As protein: CASSQLRGSTSGNTIYF.

Points on this clone: Compared with germline, one end of the junction differs, possibly owing to a read error. This rearrangement joins TRBV4-1 to TRBJ2-7; 10 bases agree with TRBD1. The CDR3 consists of 15 residues. The germline V gene encodes CDR1 MGHRA and CDR2 YSYEKL. Here the CDR3 DNA reads TGCGCCAGCAGCCAACCGGGGGGACAGGGGCGATTCCAGCACTTC. It translates to CASSQPGGQGRFQHF.

Concerning this clone: The same CDR3 arises from other DNA sequences in this sample as well. The chain employs TRBV5-1 and TRBJ1-2; no clear D gene. Trimming took off 0 bases at V and 2 bases at J, with 17 bases between the two ends. Germline V gene sequence: CDR1 SGHRS, CDR2 YFSETQ. The CDR3 runs 17 residues. CDR3 residues: CASSLAFTDGVNYGYTF. For the CDR3, the DNA is TGCGCCAGCAGCTTGGCCTTCACAGACGGGGTGAACTATGGCTACACCTTC.

The V and J genes are TRBV5-4 and TRBJ1-2; 10 bases fit TRBD1. The length of the CDR3 is 14 residues. Germline assignment: CDR1 SGHNT and CDR2 YYREEE (reference sequence). The junction had 5 bases not matched to a gene; V was cut back by 4 bases and J by 5 bases. Here the CDR3 DNA reads TGTGCCAGCAGCCCACGGGACAGGGGATATGGCTACACCTTC. It codes for CASSPRDRGYGYTF.

The chain is built from TRBV29-1 and TRBJ1-4; D is ambiguous. The CDR3 length is 13 residues. V gave up 4 bases and J gave up 5 bases, with 11 bases separating them. Germline V gene data show CDR1 as SQVTM and CDR2 as ANQGSEA. CDR3 nucleotides: TGCAGCGTTGTTCCTGCTACGAATGAAAAACTGTTTTTT. It specifies CSVVPATNEKLFF.

V is TRBV18 and J is TRBJ2-1; TRBD2 might be the D (6 bases). CDR3 size: 15 residues. Germline V gives CDR1 KGHSH, CDR2 LQKENI. V was shortened by 6 bases and J by 2 bases, with 14 bases between the two germline ends. CDR3: CASSPGGGPYNEQFF. In DNA form, the CDR3 reads TGTGCCAGCTCCCCCGGGGGAGGACCCTACAATGAGCAGTTCTTC.

The rearrangement uses TRBV5-6 and TRBJ1-2; 7 bases match TRBD1. CDR1 is SGHDT and CDR2 is YYEEEE in the germline V gene. The CDR3 covers 14 residues. V lost 4 bases and J lost 4; bases outside the gene matches: 7. This chain's CDR3 is CASSPTGVGYGYTF. DNA for the CDR3: TGTGCCAGCAGCCCAACAGGGGTGGGCTATGGCTACACCTTC.

The chain links TRBV6-1 to TRBJ1-3; D is ambiguous. This CDR3 comprises 11 residues. Germline CDR1 reads MNHNS; CDR2 reads SASEGT. The V end was cut by 8 bases, the J end by 3 bases, with 5 bases between. The CDR3 DNA follows: TGTGCCAGCTCATTTGGAAACACCATATATTTT. This translates into CASSFGNTIYF.

The chain couples TRBV27 to TRBJ2-1; 7 bases line up with TRBD1. With 10 bases clipped from V and 8 bases from J, the junction kept 8 bases outside the gene matches. The length of the CDR3 is 12 residues. Germline V gives CDR1 MNHEY, CDR2 SMNVEV (reference sequence). The CDR3: CATTGASDEQFF. CDR3 DNA: TGTGCCACCACAGGGGCATCAGATGAGCAGTTCTTC.

A few counts support this clone. The chain is built from TRBV9 and TRBJ2-2; perhaps TRBD1 as D (5 bases). The V end lost 3 bases, the J end lost 3 bases, and 9 bases lay between the germline ends. CDR3 length equals 14 residues. Germline-derived CDR1 and CDR2 are SGDLS and YYNGEE. CDR3 sequence reads: CASSALGDTGELFF. The CDR3 DNA follows: TGTGCCAGCAGCGCTCTAGGGGACACCGGGGAGCTGTTTTTT.

This chain links TRBV25-1 with TRBJ2-4; tentatively, D is TRBD1 (6 bases). The germline V gene has CDR1 MGHDK and CDR2 SYGVNS. The CDR3 loop spans 15 amino acids. The V gene lost 3 bases and the J gene lost 9 bases, with 18 bases spanning the gap. CDR3 in DNA: TGTGCCAGCAGTGAGCAGGGGTCGTGGGCCAGCATTCAGTACTTC. This translates into CASSEQGSWASIQYF. The full variable domain, its missing parts supplied by reference TRBV25-1 and TRBJ2-4, is EADIYQTPRYLVIGTGKKITLECSQTMGHDKMYWYQQDPGMELHLIHYSYGVNSTEKGDLSSESTVSRIRTEHFPLTLESARPSHTSQYLCASSEQGSWASIQYFGAGTRLSVL.

J is TRBJ1-2 and V is TRBV27; weak D call: TRBD1 (5 bases). V lost 6 bases, J lost 8 bases, and 13 bases lay in between. The CDR3 runs 12 residues. Germline assignment: CDR1 MNHEY and CDR2 SMNVEV (reference sequence). CDR3 in DNA: TGTGCCAGCAGCTCGGGGGGTCGGGGCTACACCTTC. As protein: CASSSGGRGYTF.

This clone was seen a handful of times. This chain links TRBV21-1 with TRBJ1-2. TRBV21-1 corresponds to a pseudogene. The length of the CDR3 is 16 residues. Written as DNA, the CDR3 is TGTGCCAGCAGCAAATGGGAGAGTCCTCTATCGCGAGGCTACACCTTC. Translating it yields CASSKWESPLSRGYTF.

The chain links TRBV4-2 to TRBJ1-4; the D is unclear. V lost 1 base, J lost 2 bases, and 11 bases lay in between. CDR1 is LGHNA and CDR2 is YNFKEQ in the germline V gene. The CDR3 contains 16 residues. CDR3 DNA: TGTGCCAGCAGCCAAGGGAGGACCGGCACTAATGAAAAACTGTTTTTT. This sequence encodes CASSQGRTGTNEKLFF.

The chain links TRBV19 to TRBJ2-2; 7 bases map to TRBD1. Germline V gives CDR1 LNHDA, CDR2 SQIVND (reference sequence). The junction had 9 bases not matched to a gene; V was cut back by 9 bases and J by 2 bases. The length of the CDR3 is 15 residues. CDR3 residues: CASQLDRQNTGELFF. Here the CDR3 DNA reads TGTGCCAGCCAATTGGACAGGCAAAACACCGGGGAGCTGTTTTTT. The full variable domain, in which reference TRBV19 and TRBJ2-2 provide the parts outside the CDR3, is DGGITQSPKYLFRKEGQNVTLSCEQNLNHDAMYWYRQDPGQGLRLIYYSQIVNDFQKGDIAEGYSVSREKKESFPLTVTSAQKNPTAFYLCASQLDRQNTGELFFGEGSRLTVL.

This clone was detected only once. The chain employs TRBV9 and TRBJ1-1; D gene uncertain. Germline CDR1 is SGDLS and CDR2 is YYNGEE. V lost 4 bases and J lost 1, with 11 bases in between. CDR3 size: 14 residues. The CDR3 bases are TGTGCCAGCAGCCTCGGAGGGTCGAACACTGAAGCTTTCTTT. Translated, it gives CASSLGGSNTEAFF.

This clone was counted once. This chain connects TRBV14 to TRBJ2-5; no clear D. V was pared by 0 bases and J by 5 bases, with 7 bases between. Germline V gene data show CDR1 as SGHDN and CDR2 as FVKESK. The CDR3 is made up of 13 amino acids. CDR3 DNA sequence: TGTGCCAGCAGCCAAGATCTTCTTGAGACCCAGTACTTC. It is translated as CASSQDLLETQYF.

The chain joins TRBV6-1 to TRBJ2-7, with 9 bases matching TRBD1. The germline CDR1 and CDR2 sequences are MNHNS and SASEGT. V was pared by 4 bases and J by 3 bases, with 1 base of the junction left unmatched. The CDR3 runs 13 residues. This CDR3 reads CASSVDRGYEQYF. The DNA for the CDR3 is TGTGCCAGCAGTGTGGACAGGGGCTACGAGCAGTACTTC.

The chain couples TRBV28 to TRBJ2-7, with 7 bases that match TRBD2. The CDR3 spans 14 residues. CDR1 is MDHEN and CDR2 is SYDVKM in the germline V gene. Unmatched junction bases numbered 8, after V lost 7 bases and J lost 2 bases. The CDR3, as DNA: TGTGCCAGCACTGCGGGGACTATAACCTACGAGCAGTACTTC. Residues: CASTAGTITYEQYF.

The chain combines TRBV10-2 with TRBJ2-3, with 11 bases that match TRBD2. CDR3 length equals 13 residues. The germline V gene encodes CDR1 WSHSY and CDR2 SAAADI. Losses at the gene ends were 8 bases for V and 4 bases for J; bases not matched to a gene: 2. The CDR3 reads CASLAGGPDTQYF. The CDR3 DNA is TGCGCCAGCCTAGCGGGGGGCCCAGATACGCAGTATTTT.

The V and J genes are TRBV9 and TRBJ2-3; D is unclear. The CDR3 runs 15 residues. Germline V lookup: CDR1 SGDLS, CDR2 YYNGEE. V lost 4 bases and J 1 base, leaving 13 bases between the germline ends. The CDR3 sequence is CASSLPSLGTDTQYF. Written as DNA, the CDR3 is TGTGCCAGCAGCCTCCCGTCCCTAGGCACAGATACGCAGTATTTT.

V usage is TRBV14 and J usage is TRBJ2-1; 8 nucleotides match TRBD1. The CDR3 extends over 16 amino acids. The germline V gene encodes CDR1 SGHDN and CDR2 FVKESK. Unmatched junction bases numbered 7, after V lost 2 bases and J lost 4 bases. DNA of the CDR3: TGTGCCAGCAGCCAATCAGGGGGCAGGTTGTACAATGAGCAGTTCTTC. Amino acid sequence: CASSQSGGRLYNEQFF.

J is TRBJ2-3 and V is TRBV10-3, with D possibly matching TRBD1 (5 bases). The CDR3 runs 15 residues. CDR1 ENHRY and CDR2 SYGVKD come from the germline V gene. The germline V and J ends were trimmed by 8 bases and 3 bases, with 18 bases remaining between them. The CDR3 here is CAIGAGQNPTDTQYF. The CDR3 DNA follows: TGTGCCATCGGGGCCGGGCAAAACCCTACAGATACGCAGTATTTT.

The chain couples TRBV6-6 to TRBJ2-7; maybe TRBD1 (6 bases). The germline V and J ends were trimmed by 2 bases and 5 bases, with 16 bases remaining between them. Germline V gene lookup returns CDR1 MNHNY and CDR2 SVGAGI (reference sequence). The CDR3 loop spans 15 amino acids. The CDR3 protein is CASSYLARGGDEQYF. The CDR3 DNA sequence: TGTGCCAGCAGTTACCTTGCCAGGGGTGGTGACGAGCAGTACTTC.